Listed below are T cell receptor beta chains from one sample, sequenced in a study of T-cell reconstitution after alpha-beta-depleted transplantation in children. MiXCR, applied by TCRdb to the PCR reads, yields one record per CDR3 protein. The sample has 250,000 or so distinct CDR3 sequences, more than 20% seen once; the top ten hold 4% to 5.5%. This specimen consisted of PBMCs, mostly from graft donor cells, obtained 360 days after TCRalphabeta/CD19-depleted stem cell transplant. The source of these receptors is a female patient aged 2 to 10 who had a stem cell transplant for congenital amegakaryocytic thrombocytopenia, so the T cells may come from the graft donor. Both conserved end residues are part of each CDR3. A D gene is named only where the DNA matches it firmly. Size is stated for part of the rows, as once, few or many counts, or as a class when the clone is expanded.

abundance	d_gene	v_gene	j_gene	CDR3nt	CDR3aa
-	-	TRBV3-1	TRBJ1-6	TGTGCCAGCAGCAGCAGGTGGGATCTGCGGACACCCCTCCACTTT	CASSSRWDLRTPLHF
-	-	TRBV25-1	TRBJ2-5	TGTGCCAGCAGTGGGGGGGAACTTTATGGAAAGACCCAGTACTTC	CASSGGELYGKTQYF
many	-	TRBV12-3/TRBV12-4	TRBJ2-1	TGTGCCAGCAGGCCGACGGGATACAATGAGCAGTTCTTC	CASRPTGYNEQFF
-	TRBD2	TRBV6-2/TRBV6-3	TRBJ2-7	TGTGCCAGCAGTTGGCCGGGACTAGCGGGGTCCTACGAGCAGTACTTC	CASSWPGLAGSYEQYF
once	-	TRBV6-1	TRBJ2-7	TGTGCCAGCAGTACGATTCTGAATTTAGCGAACGAGCAGTACTTC	CASSTILNLANEQYF
few	-	TRBV6-1	TRBJ2-7	TGTGCCAGCAGTAGAACCCAGGGGAAATCCTACGAGCAGTACTTC	CASSRTQGKSYEQYF
many	-	TRBV10-3	TRBJ2-1	TGTGCCATCAGTGAGACAGCGAATGAGCAGTTCTTC	CAISETANEQFF
few	-	TRBV20-1	TRBJ1-1	TGCAGTGCTAGACGGCCCGGATCAGACACTGAAGCTTTCTTT	CSARRPGSDTEAFF
many	-	TRBV10-3	TRBJ2-5	TGTGCCATCAGTGGGGGCGAGGAGACCCAGTACTTC	CAISGGEETQYF
few	TRBD2	TRBV7-2	TRBJ2-3	TGTGCCAGCAGCCCGCTGCGGGGGTACACAGATACGCAGTATTTT	CASSPLRGYTDTQYF
few	TRBD1	TRBV5-1	TRBJ1-1	TGCGCCAGCAGCCCCGGGACAGTGAGGAACACTGAAGCTTTCTTT	CASSPGTVRNTEAFF
-	-	TRBV3-1	TRBJ2-3	TGTGCCAGCAGCAACAGTGCGGGGTCCTCTGGAGATACGCAGTATTTT	CASSNSAGSSGDTQYF
-	-	TRBV6-1	TRBJ2-7	TGTGCCAGCACCGACAGGTATGCCTACGAGCAGTACTTC	CASTDRYAYEQYF
few	TRBD1	TRBV20-1	TRBJ1-1	TGCAGTGCTAGAGTGGACAGGGGGATAGGTGAAGCTTTCTTT	CSARVDRGIGEAFF
-	-	TRBV25-1	TRBJ1-1	TGTGCCAGCAGCCCCCAGGGCCCTCTGAACACTGAAGCTTTCTTT	CASSPQGPLNTEAFF
-	TRBD1	TRBV2	TRBJ2-7	TGTGCCAGCAGTGAGGCCGGGACAGGGGTCAACGAGCAGTACTTC	CASSEAGTGVNEQYF
-	-	TRBV5-6	TRBJ1-5	TGTGCCAGCAGCTTGGGGCAGGGTTATAGCAATCAGCCCCAGCATTTT	CASSLGQGYSNQPQHF
few	TRBD2	TRBV2	TRBJ2-2	TGTGCCTCCCACTTAGCGGGGGGGTTCCGCACCGGGGAGCTGTTTTTT	CASHLAGGFRTGELFF
-	-	TRBV20-1	TRBJ2-7	TGCAGTGCTAGAGGCAGAGGGAAATACGAGCAGTACTTC	CSARGRGKYEQYF
-	TRBD1	TRBV5-6	TRBJ1-5	TGTGCCAGCAGCTTGGGACACAGGGGTGATCAGCCCCAGCATTTT	CASSLGHRGDQPQHF
-	-	TRBV14	TRBJ2-7	TGTGCCAGCAGCCGATCAGGGCACGAGCAGTACTTC	CASSRSGHEQYF
-	-	TRBV20-1	TRBJ2-7	TGCAGTGCTAGTCGCGGTGACAAAATCTCCTACGAGCAGTACTTC	CSASRGDKISYEQYF
few	-	TRBV20-1	TRBJ2-5	TGCAGTGCTAAGGGGAGAGAGCCTAGATATATTACCCAAGAGACCCAGTACTTC	CSAKGREPRYITQETQYF
few	-	TRBV7-9	TRBJ1-2	TGTGCCAGCAGCTTCGGGACCTATGGCTACACCTTC	CASSFGTYGYTF
-	TRBD1	TRBV12-3/TRBV12-4	TRBJ1-1	TGTGCCAGCAGTTTCGACAGGGGGAACACTGAATCTTTCTTT	CASSFDRGNTESFF
-	-	TRBV6-5	TRBJ1-1	TGTGCCAGCAGTTATGGGGCATCCCGAACAACTGAAGCTTTCTTT	CASSYGASRTTEAFF
-	TRBD1	TRBV29-1	TRBJ2-1	TGCAGCGTCGAAGGCTTGGGACAGGTAATCTTCGATGGCTACAATGAGCAGTTCTTC	CSVEGLGQVIFDGYNEQFF
few	-	TRBV7-8	TRBJ1-6	TGTGCCAGCAGCTTAGTTGTGAGGGGAAATTCACCCCTCCACTTT	CASSLVVRGNSPLHF
-	TRBD2	TRBV6-5	TRBJ2-7	TGTGCCAGCAGTTTTGCGGGAGTGGAGTACTTC	CASSFAGVEYF
-	-	TRBV3-1	TRBJ2-7	TGTGCCAGCAGCCAAATTAACGACTACGAGCAGTACTTC	CASSQINDYEQYF
-	-	TRBV20-1	TRBJ2-7	TGCAGTGCTAGGGTTTCGGGGAGCGAGCAGTACTTC	CSARVSGSEQYF